What follows describes a single TCR beta chain. Its antigen is unknown. J gave up 4 bases and V 4 bases, and 10 bases lay outside the gene matches. Per germline, CDR1 SGHAT and CDR2 FQDESV (reference sequence). CDR3 size: 17 residues. Primers included in the PCR were 60 Vbeta and 13 Jbeta primers. The method was immunoSEQ multiplex PCR; TCRdb's version includes in-frame clones alone and lacks a portion of them. The sample shows tens of thousands of clones, about 73% of them seen only once. The sample belongs to a study of cytomegalovirus exposure and HLA in healthy donors. Study-wide points: TCR beta sequences reportedly predicted most subjects' HLA-A and HLA-B alleles accurately. Follow-up analysis found HLA locus-dependent TCR association rates, highest for DRB1 and lowest for HLA-C. The later analysis indicated that the majority of CMV-associated TCR beta chains appeared HLA-restricted.

Sequenced input: PBMCs. The receptor's source is a woman aged 40 to 49 in good health and CMV-seropositive. The genes are TRBV11-1 and TRBJ2-4, with 10 bases matching TRBD2. DNA of the CDR3: TGTGCCAGCAGCTGGGGGGCTAGCGGGAGTCAAAAAAACATTCAGTACTTC. Protein product: CASSWGASGSQKNIQYF. Filled out from reference TRBV11-1 and TRBJ2-4, the complete variable domain reads EAEVAQSPRYKITEKSQAVAFWCDPISGHATLYWYRQILGQGPELLVQFQDESVVDDSQLPKDRFSAERLKGVDSTLKIQPAELGDSAMYLCASSWGASGSQKNIQYFGAGTRLSVL.